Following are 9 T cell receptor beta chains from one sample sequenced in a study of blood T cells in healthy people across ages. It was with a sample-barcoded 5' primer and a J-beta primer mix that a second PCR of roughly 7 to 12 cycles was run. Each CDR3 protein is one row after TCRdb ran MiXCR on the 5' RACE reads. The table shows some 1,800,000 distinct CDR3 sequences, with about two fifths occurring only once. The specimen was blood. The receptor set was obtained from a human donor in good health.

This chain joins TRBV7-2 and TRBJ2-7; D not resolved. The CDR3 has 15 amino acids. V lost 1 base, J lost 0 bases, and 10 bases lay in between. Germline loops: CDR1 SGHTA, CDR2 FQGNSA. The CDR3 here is CASSLVYKGSYEQYF. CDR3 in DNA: TGTGCCAGCAGCTTAGTTTACAAGGGCTCCTACGAGCAGTACTTC.

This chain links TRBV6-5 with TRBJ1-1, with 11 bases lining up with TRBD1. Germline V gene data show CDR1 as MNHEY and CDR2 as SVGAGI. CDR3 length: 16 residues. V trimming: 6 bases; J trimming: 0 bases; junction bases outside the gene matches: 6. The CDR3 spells CASSAGTGGLNTEAFF. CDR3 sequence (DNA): TGTGCCAGCAGCGCCGGGACAGGGGGATTGAACACTGAAGCTTTCTTT.

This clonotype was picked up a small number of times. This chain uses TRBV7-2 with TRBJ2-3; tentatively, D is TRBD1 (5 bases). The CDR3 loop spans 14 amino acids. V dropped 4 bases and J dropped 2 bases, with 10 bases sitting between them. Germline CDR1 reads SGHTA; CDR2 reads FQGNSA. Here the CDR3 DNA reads TGTGCCAGCAGCTCGGACACTTACACAGATACGCAGTATTTT. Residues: CASSSDTYTDTQYF.

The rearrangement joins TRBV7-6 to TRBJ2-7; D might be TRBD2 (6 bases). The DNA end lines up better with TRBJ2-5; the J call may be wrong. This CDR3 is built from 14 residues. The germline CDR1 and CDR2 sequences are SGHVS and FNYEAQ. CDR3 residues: CASSRETDYETQYF. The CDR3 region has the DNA TGTGCCAGCAGCCGCGAGACGGACTACGAGACCCAGTACTTC.

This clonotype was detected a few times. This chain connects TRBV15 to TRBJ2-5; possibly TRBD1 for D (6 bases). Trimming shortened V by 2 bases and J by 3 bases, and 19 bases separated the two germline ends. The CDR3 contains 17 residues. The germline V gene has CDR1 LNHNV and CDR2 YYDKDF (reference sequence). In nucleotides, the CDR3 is TGTGCCACCAGCAGATACAGGGAGCGGACGGGAAAAGAGACCCAGTACTTC. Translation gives CATSRYRERTGKETQYF.

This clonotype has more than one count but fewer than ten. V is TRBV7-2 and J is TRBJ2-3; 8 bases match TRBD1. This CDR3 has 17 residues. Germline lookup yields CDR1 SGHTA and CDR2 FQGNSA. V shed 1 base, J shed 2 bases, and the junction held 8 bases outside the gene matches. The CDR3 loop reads CASSLEFRGPHTDTQYF. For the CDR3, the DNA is TGTGCCAGCAGCTTAGAATTCAGGGGGCCCCACACAGATACGCAGTATTTT. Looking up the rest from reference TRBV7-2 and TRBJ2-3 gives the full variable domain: GAGVSQSPSNKVTEKGKDVELRCDPISGHTALYWYRQSLGQGLEFLIYFQGNSAPDKSGLPSDRFSAERTGGSVSTLTIQRTQQEDSAVYLCASSLEFRGPHTDTQYFGPGTRLTVL.

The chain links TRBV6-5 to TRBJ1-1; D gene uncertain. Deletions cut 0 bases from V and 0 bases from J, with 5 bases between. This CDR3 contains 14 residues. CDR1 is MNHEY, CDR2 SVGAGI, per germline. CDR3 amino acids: CASSYSRLNTEAFF. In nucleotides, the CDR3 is TGTGCCAGCAGTTACTCTCGCTTGAACACTGAAGCTTTCTTT.

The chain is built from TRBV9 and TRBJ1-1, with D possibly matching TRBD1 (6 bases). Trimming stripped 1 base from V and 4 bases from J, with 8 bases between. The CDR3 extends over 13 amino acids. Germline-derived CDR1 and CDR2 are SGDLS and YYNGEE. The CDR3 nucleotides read TGTGCCAGCAGCGTATCAGGGGCCACTGAAGCTTTCTTT. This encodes CASSVSGATEAFF.

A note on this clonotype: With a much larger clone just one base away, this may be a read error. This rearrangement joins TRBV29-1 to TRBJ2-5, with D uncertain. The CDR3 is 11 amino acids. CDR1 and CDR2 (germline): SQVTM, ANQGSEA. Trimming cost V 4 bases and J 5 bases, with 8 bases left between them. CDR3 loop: CSVGHAETQYF. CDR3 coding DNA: TGCAGCGTTGGACATGCCGAGACCCAGTACTTC.